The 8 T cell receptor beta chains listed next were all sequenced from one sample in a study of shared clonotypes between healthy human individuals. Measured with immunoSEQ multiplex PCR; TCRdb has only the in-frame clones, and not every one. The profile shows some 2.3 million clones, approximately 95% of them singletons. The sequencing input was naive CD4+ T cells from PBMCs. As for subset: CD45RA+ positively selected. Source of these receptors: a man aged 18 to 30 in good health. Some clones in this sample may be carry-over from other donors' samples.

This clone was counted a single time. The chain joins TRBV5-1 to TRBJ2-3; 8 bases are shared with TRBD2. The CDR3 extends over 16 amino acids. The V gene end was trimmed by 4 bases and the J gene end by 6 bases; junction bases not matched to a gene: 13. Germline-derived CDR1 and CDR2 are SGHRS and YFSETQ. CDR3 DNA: TGCGCCAGCAGCCCAACCGGGACTAGTCACAGGGATACGCAGTATTTT. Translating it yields CASSPTGTSHRDTQYF.

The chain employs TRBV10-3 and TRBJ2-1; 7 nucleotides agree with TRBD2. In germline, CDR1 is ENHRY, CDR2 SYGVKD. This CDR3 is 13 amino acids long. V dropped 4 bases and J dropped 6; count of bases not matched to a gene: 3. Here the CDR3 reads CAISVLAANEQFF. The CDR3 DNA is TGTGCCATCAGTGTTCTAGCGGCCAATGAGCAGTTCTTC.

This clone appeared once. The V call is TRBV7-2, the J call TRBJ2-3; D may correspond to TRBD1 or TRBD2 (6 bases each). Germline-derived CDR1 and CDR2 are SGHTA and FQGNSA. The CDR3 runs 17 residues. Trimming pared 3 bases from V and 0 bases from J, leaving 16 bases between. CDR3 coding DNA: TGTGCCAGCAGCTTTTCTGGGGGGCGGAGTAGCACAGATACGCAGTATTTT. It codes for CASSFSGGRSSTDTQYF.

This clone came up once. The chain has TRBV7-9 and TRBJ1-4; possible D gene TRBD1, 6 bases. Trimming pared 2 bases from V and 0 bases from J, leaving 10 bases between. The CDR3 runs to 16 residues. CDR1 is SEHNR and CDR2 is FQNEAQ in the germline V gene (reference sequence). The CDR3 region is CASSLTGSSTNEKLFF. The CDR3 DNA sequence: TGTGCCAGCAGCTTAACAGGGAGTTCAACTAATGAAAAACTGTTTTTT.

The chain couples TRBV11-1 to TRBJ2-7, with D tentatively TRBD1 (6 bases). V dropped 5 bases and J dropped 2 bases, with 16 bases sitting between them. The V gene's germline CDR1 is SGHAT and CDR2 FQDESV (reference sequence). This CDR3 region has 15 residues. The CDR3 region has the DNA TGTGCCAGCAGCCCATATGACAGGAGACCCTACGAGCAGTACTTC. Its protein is CASSPYDRRPYEQYF.

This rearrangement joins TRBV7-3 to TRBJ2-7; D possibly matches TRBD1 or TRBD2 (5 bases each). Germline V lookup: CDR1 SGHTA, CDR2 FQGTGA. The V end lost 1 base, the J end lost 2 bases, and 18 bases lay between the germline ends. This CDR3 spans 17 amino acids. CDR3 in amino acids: CASSLIGELVTAYEQYF. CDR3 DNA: TGTGCCAGCAGCTTAATAGGGGAACTAGTTACCGCCTACGAGCAGTACTTC.

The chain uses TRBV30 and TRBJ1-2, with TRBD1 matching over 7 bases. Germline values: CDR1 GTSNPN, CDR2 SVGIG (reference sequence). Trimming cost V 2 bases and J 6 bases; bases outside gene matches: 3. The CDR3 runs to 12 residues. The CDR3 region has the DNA TGTGCCTGGAGTTCCAGGGGGGATGGCTACACCTTC. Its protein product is CAWSSRGDGYTF. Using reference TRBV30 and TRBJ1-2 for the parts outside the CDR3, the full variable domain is SQTIHQWPATLVQPVGSPLSLECTVEGTSNPNLYWYRQAAGRGLQLLFYSVGIGQISSEVPQNLSASRPQDRQFILSSKKLLLSDSGFYLCAWSSRGDGYTFGSGTRLTVV.

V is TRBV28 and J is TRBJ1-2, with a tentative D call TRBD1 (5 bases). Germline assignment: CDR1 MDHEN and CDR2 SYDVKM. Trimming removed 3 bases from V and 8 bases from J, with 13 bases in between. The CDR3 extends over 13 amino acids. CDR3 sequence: CASSFGARGGYTF. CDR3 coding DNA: TGTGCCAGCAGTTTTGGGGCCCGGGGGGGCTACACCTTC.